The sample holds a few counts of the clone carrying this T cell receptor (beta chain). These data belong to a study of blood T cells in healthy people across ages. Collection of approximately 9.3 milliliters of peripheral blood was performed for each donor. Every sample gave at least 5.5 micrograms of total RNA when it was extracted. Germline V gene data show CDR1 as MGHDK and CDR2 as SYGVNS. V lost 1 base, J lost 3 bases, and 2 bases lay in between. This CDR3 region has 12 residues. The second PCR ran about 6 to 12 cycles with a sample-barcoded 5' primer and J-beta primers. Each cDNA was tagged by a template-switch adaptor containing 12 random nucleotides. TCRdb redid the calling of the 5' RACE reads with MiXCR, one entry per CDR3 protein. The sample holds roughly 640,000 distinct CDR3 sequences, about 30% seen once.

The material sequenced was blood. This rearrangement joins TRBV25-1 to TRBJ2-3; D uncertain. This receptor was taken from an elderly woman in good health. CDR3 in DNA: TGTGCCAGCAGTGAATGGACAGATACGCAGTATTTT. This sequence encodes CASSEWTDTQYF.